The next 25 T cell receptor beta chains were all read from a single sample in a study of blood T cells in healthy people across ages. A second roughly 6 to 12 cycle PCR used barcoded and J-beta primers. TCRdb processed the 5' RACE reads anew with MiXCR; each CDR3 protein has one entry. The repertoire consists of about 2 million distinct CDR3 sequences, with around 50% occurring once and the leading ten covering approximately 2%. Sequenced input: blood. The origin of the receptors is a woman in her 40s in good health.

This chain connects TRBV11-3 to TRBJ2-1; D gene ambiguous. The germline CDR1 and CDR2 sequences are SGHNT and YENEEA. Trimming removed 5 bases at V and 5 bases at J, with 13 bases between. The CDR3 covers 14 residues. DNA of the CDR3: TGTGCCAGCAGCCCTTCCTATAAGGACAATGAGCAGTTCTTC. Amino acid sequence: CASSPSYKDNEQFF.

This clonotype was detected a few times. The chain uses TRBV7-2 and TRBJ2-3; D call uncertain. This CDR3 spans 14 amino acids. CDR1 and CDR2 (germline): SGHTA, FQGNSA. Trimming removed 2 bases at V and 6 bases at J, with 12 bases between. The CDR3 DNA is TGTGCCAGCAGCTTAACCCCTAGTTTCGATACGCAGTATTTT. Translating it yields CASSLTPSFDTQYF.

The CDR3 DNA sequence: TGCAGTGCCGCCCCAGCTGGGTCTCACAATGAGCAGTTCTTC. Translation: CSAAPAGSHNEQFF. The chain employs TRBV20-1 and TRBJ2-1; no clear D. V was shortened by 6 bases and J by 5 bases, with 17 bases between the two germline ends. CDR3 length: 14 residues. The germline V gene has CDR1 DFQATT and CDR2 SNEGSKA (reference sequence).

The chain recombines TRBV7-9 with TRBJ1-5; D is possibly TRBD1 (5 bases). CDR1 SEHNR and CDR2 FQNEAQ come from the germline V gene (reference sequence). This CDR3 comprises 14 residues. V shed 0 bases and J shed 9 bases, with 12 bases lying between them. CDR3 amino acids: CASSLAGGPGPQHF. CDR3 sequence (DNA): TGTGCCAGCAGCTTAGCCGGGGGACCGGGGCCCCAGCATTTT.

The chain links TRBV20-1 to TRBJ1-2, with 8 positions matching TRBD1. Germline loops: CDR1 DFQATT, CDR2 SNEGSKA (reference sequence). J gave up 2 bases and V 2 bases, and 10 bases lay outside the gene matches. The CDR3 sequence is 16 residues long. CDR3 sequence reads: CSARTLAGGVNYGYTF. The CDR3 DNA reads TGCAGTGCTAGAACCTTGGCAGGGGGCGTGAACTATGGCTACACCTTC.

The V call is TRBV28, the J call TRBJ2-1, with 7 nucleotides matching TRBD1. The germline V gene encodes CDR1 MDHEN and CDR2 SYDVKM. This CDR3 is built from 12 residues. J was trimmed by 10 bases and V by 1 base; bases with no gene match: 1. The CDR3 here is CASSLLGQEQFF. The DNA of the CDR3 is TGTGCCAGCAGTTTATTGGGACAGGAGCAGTTCTTC.

This clonotype was counted between two and nine times. This chain connects TRBV4-2 to TRBJ2-1; 14 bases fit TRBD2. From germline, CDR1 is LGHNA and CDR2 YNFKEQ. The CDR3 length is 18 residues. V trimming: 3 bases; J trimming: 0 bases; junction bases outside the gene matches: 4. The CDR3 here is CASSQTSGGDPSYNEQFF. CDR3 DNA sequence: TGTGCCAGCAGCCAGACTAGCGGGGGGGACCCCTCCTACAATGAGCAGTTCTTC.

A few counts support this clonotype. The rearrangement uses TRBV27 and TRBJ2-1; 8 bases align to TRBD1. The CDR3 loop spans 17 amino acids. V lost 0 bases and J lost 2; bases outside the gene matches: 6. CDR1 and CDR2 (germline): MNHEY, SMNVEV (reference sequence). The CDR3 spells CASSLSEGTGPYNEQFF. Written as DNA, the CDR3 is TGTGCCAGCAGTTTATCGGAAGGGACAGGCCCCTACAATGAGCAGTTCTTC.

The sample holds many counts of this clonotype. CDR3 bases: TGTGCCAGCCTGTACCAAGAGACCCAGTACTTC. It is translated as CASLYQETQYF. V is TRBV12-3 or TRBV12-4 and J is TRBJ2-5; D unresolved. CDR3 size: 11 residues. Trimming cost V 8 bases and J 0 bases, with 4 bases left between them.

V usage is TRBV28 and J usage is TRBJ1-2; D remains ambiguous. Germline V gene data show CDR1 as MDHEN and CDR2 as SYDVKM. The CDR3 extends over 11 amino acids. V was cut by 10 bases and J by 2 bases, with 8 bases left in between. The CDR3 is CATVINYGYTF. The CDR3 DNA sequence: TGTGCCACCGTTATCAACTATGGCTACACCTTC.

This clonotype showed up just a few times. The chain joins TRBV7-2 to TRBJ2-5; 13 bases are shared with TRBD2. The trim removed 1 base at V and 0 bases at J, leaving 8 bases unmatched. This CDR3 is 19 amino acids long. The germline gives CDR1 SGHTA, CDR2 FQGNSA. CDR3 protein: CASSLDRGLAGQYQETQYF. Written as DNA, the CDR3 is TGTGCCAGCAGCTTAGACCGGGGACTAGCGGGGCAGTACCAAGAGACCCAGTACTTC.

The chain carries TRBV28 and TRBJ2-3; TRBD2 agrees at 13 bases. The CDR3 length is 21 residues. V was pared by 5 bases and J by 8 bases, with 25 bases of the junction left unmatched. Germline values: CDR1 MDHEN, CDR2 SYDVKM. The CDR3 loop reads CASSPRLAGGFSRRTPGTQYF. CDR3 sequence (DNA): TGTGCCAGCAGTCCACGACTAGCGGGGGGTTTTTCGAGAAGGACCCCGGGTACGCAGTATTTT. Full variable domain (rest looked up from reference TRBV28 and TRBJ2-3): DVKVTQSSRYLVKRTGEKVFLECVQDMDHENMFWYRQDPGLGLRLIYFSYDVKMKEKGDIPEGYSVSREKKERFSLILESASTNQTSMYLCASSPRLAGGFSRRTPGTQYFGPGTRLTVL.

The genes are TRBV20-1 and TRBJ2-5; 7 nucleotides line up with TRBD1. Looked up from germline, CDR1 is DFQATT and CDR2 is SNEGSKA (reference sequence). The length of the CDR3 is 15 residues. The V gene end was trimmed by 6 bases and the J gene end by 4 bases; junction bases not matched to a gene: 14. The CDR3 region has the DNA TGCAGTGCCCCCACCGGGACAGAACGGCCAGAGACCCAGTACTTC. Translation gives CSAPTGTERPETQYF.

J is TRBJ2-1 and V is TRBV2; D unclear. Per germline, CDR1 SNHLY and CDR2 FYNNEI. The CDR3 sequence is 17 residues long. Trimming took 0 bases from V and 8 from J, leaving 20 bases between them. The CDR3, as DNA: TGTGCCAGCAGTGAAGCCCACATTGGCGGCCTCGTTGATGAGCAGTTCTTC. This translates into CASSEAHIGGLVDEQFF.

The J gene is TRBJ2-1, the V gene TRBV6-5; 8 bases line up with TRBD2. The end of the DNA aligns better with TRBJ2-7, so the J call may be wrong. CDR3 size: 15 residues. The germline gives CDR1 MNHEY, CDR2 SVGAGI. The CDR3: CASLKAGAGIDEQYF. The CDR3 DNA reads as TGTGCCAGCCTAAAAGCGGGGGCTGGGATCGATGAGCAGTACTTC.

The chain employs TRBV11-2 and TRBJ2-7, with 9 bases fitting TRBD1. This CDR3 comprises 20 residues. V lost 5 bases and J lost 0; bases outside the gene matches: 20. Germline assignment: CDR1 SGHAT and CDR2 FQNNGV. In nucleotides, the CDR3 is TGTGCCAGCAGCCGCTCAACCGGGACAGGGACCACCAGGAGCTCCTACGAGCAGTACTTC. As protein: CASSRSTGTGTTRSSYEQYF.

This clonotype has more than one count but fewer than ten. The chain has TRBV9 and TRBJ1-2; D is ambiguous. V dropped 1 base and J dropped 2 bases, with 6 bases sitting between them. The CDR3 runs 13 residues. Germline loops: CDR1 SGDLS, CDR2 YYNGEE. The CDR3 reads CASSVNANYGYTF. The CDR3 DNA reads TGTGCCAGCAGCGTAAACGCGAACTATGGCTACACCTTC. The full variable domain, with the rest looked up from reference TRBV9 and TRBJ1-2, is DSGVTQTPKHLITATGQRVTLRCSPRSGDLSVYWYQQSLDQGLQFLIQYYNGEERAKGNILERFSAQQFPDLHSELNLSSLELGDSALYFCASSVNANYGYTFGSGTRLTVV.

V and J are TRBV20-1 and TRBJ2-3, with D maybe TRBD1 (7 bases). The CDR3 loop spans 13 amino acids. Germline V gene data show CDR1 as DFQATT and CDR2 as SNEGSKA (reference sequence). Trimming pared 6 bases from V and 3 bases from J, leaving 13 bases between. CDR3 sequence (DNA): TGCAGTGCACCTCAGGGGGGAACAGATACGCAGTATTTT. This gives the protein CSAPQGGTDTQYF.

The V gene is TRBV4-1, the J gene TRBJ1-2; D unresolved. Germline V gene lookup returns CDR1 MGHRA and CDR2 YSYEKL. This CDR3 comprises 13 residues. V lost 3 bases, J lost 8 bases, and 13 bases lay in between. CDR3 sequence reads: CASSHSPSQGYTF. CDR3 DNA: TGCGCCAGCAGCCACTCTCCCAGCCAAGGCTACACCTTC.

The CDR3 sequence is CSVGPGPLINSPLHF. For the CDR3, the DNA is TGCAGTGTTGGACCGGGGCCTTTGATTAATTCACCCCTCCACTTT. This chain links TRBV20-1 with TRBJ1-6; possible D gene TRBD1, 5 bases. CDR3 size: 15 residues. V dropped 7 bases and J dropped 6 bases, with 19 bases sitting between them. Germline CDR1 reads DFQATT; CDR2 reads SNEGSKA (reference sequence).

V is TRBV7-9 and J is TRBJ2-1, with 7 bases matching TRBD1. V shed 0 bases, J shed 9 bases, and the junction held 11 bases outside the gene matches. The CDR3 is 16 residues long. Germline CDR1 reads SEHNR; CDR2 reads FQNEAQ (reference sequence). The DNA of the CDR3 is TGTGCCAGCAGCTTAGCCCGAGACAGGGTTTACCGTGAGCAGTTCTTC. Translated: CASSLARDRVYREQFF.

This chain joins TRBV7-2 and TRBJ2-5, with TRBD2 matching 8 bases. This CDR3 comprises 17 residues. Germline assignment: CDR1 SGHTA and CDR2 FQGNSA. J lost 0 bases, V lost 1 base, and 7 bases had no gene match. The CDR3 reads CASSLGGPGGYQETQYF. CDR3 bases: TGTGCCAGCAGCTTAGGCGGTCCGGGGGGGTACCAAGAGACCCAGTACTTC.

This clonotype showed up just once. The CDR3 is CASSLPQASGGRNIQYF. The CDR3 DNA sequence: TGTGCCAGCAGTCTCCCCCAGGCGTCCGGGGGGCGGAACATTCAGTACTTC. The chain uses TRBV28 and TRBJ2-4; TRBD2 is a possible D gene (7 bases). V gave up 5 bases and J gave up 7 bases, with 24 bases separating them. Germline V gene lookup returns CDR1 MDHEN and CDR2 SYDVKM. The length of the CDR3 is 17 residues. The whole variable domain, remainder taken from reference TRBV28 and TRBJ2-4, is DVKVTQSSRYLVKRTGEKVFLECVQDMDHENMFWYRQDPGLGLRLIYFSYDVKMKEKGDIPEGYSVSREKKERFSLILESASTNQTSMYLCASSLPQASGGRNIQYFGAGTRLSVL.

The chain recombines TRBV28 with TRBJ2-5; TRBD1 matches 8 bases. The V gene end was trimmed by 1 base and the J gene end by 4 bases; junction bases not matched to a gene: 5. This CDR3 spans 15 amino acids. Germline V gives CDR1 MDHEN, CDR2 SYDVKM. The CDR3 protein is CASSLFRGPVETQYF. For the CDR3, the DNA is TGTGCCAGCAGTTTATTCAGGGGGCCGGTAGAGACCCAGTACTTC.

This clonotype has more than one count but fewer than ten. The chain combines TRBV6-2 or TRBV6-3 with TRBJ2-1; D remains ambiguous. The V end was cut by 5 bases, the J end by 9 bases, with 17 bases between. Germline values: CDR1 MNHEY, CDR2 SVGEGT. The CDR3 contains 14 residues. CDR3: CASSPPASSGEQFF. The DNA of the CDR3 is TGTGCCAGCAGTCCTCCCGCCTCGTCCGGTGAGCAGTTCTTC.